This T cell receptor beta chain was profiled in a study of blood T cell repertoires in COVID-19. Study-level information: The United States, Italy and Spain provided the acute and convalescent COVID-19 samples. The analysed material was cDNA or gDNA that came from T cells, B-cell-depleted T cells, or PBMCs.

This CDR3 contains 14 residues. Trimming removed 6 bases from V and 1 base from J; junction bases left unmatched: 1. CDR1 MGHRA and CDR2 YSYEKL come from the germline V gene. Only in-frame clones appear in the TCRdb table, and some are missing; sequencing was by immunoSEQ multiplex PCR. Of some 250,000 clones in the sample, 81% were seen once. The sample consisted of peripheral blood. The receptor was isolated from a woman of 80 years or more with acute or convalescent COVID-19. The chain uses TRBV4-1 and TRBJ1-5; 9 bases are shared with TRBD1. CDR3: CASSGTGSNQPQHF. Here the CDR3 DNA reads TGCGCCAGCAGTGGGACAGGGAGCAATCAGCCCCAGCATTTT.